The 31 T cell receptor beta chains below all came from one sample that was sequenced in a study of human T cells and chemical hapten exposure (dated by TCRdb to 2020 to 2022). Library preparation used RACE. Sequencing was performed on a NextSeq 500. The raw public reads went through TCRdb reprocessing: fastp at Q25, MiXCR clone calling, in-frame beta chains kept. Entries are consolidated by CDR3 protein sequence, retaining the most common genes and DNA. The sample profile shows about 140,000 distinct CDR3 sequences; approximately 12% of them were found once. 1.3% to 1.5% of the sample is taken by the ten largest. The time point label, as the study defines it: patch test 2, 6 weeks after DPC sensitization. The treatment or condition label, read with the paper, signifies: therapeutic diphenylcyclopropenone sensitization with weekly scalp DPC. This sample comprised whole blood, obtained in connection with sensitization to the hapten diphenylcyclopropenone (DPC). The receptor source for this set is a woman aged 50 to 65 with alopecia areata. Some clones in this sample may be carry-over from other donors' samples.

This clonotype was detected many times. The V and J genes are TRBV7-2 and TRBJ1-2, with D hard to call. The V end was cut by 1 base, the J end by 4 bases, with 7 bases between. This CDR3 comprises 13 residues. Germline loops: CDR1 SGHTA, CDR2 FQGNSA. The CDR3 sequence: CASSLVRGYGYTF. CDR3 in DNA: TGTGCCAGCAGCTTAGTCAGAGGCTATGGCTACACCTTC.

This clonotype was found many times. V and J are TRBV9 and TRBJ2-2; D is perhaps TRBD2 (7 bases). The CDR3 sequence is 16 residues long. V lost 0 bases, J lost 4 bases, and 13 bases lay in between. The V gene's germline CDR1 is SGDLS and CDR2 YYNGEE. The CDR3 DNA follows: TGTGCCAGCAGCGTAGCAGGGGCGGGGGTCACCGGGGAGCTGTTTTTT. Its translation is CASSVAGAGVTGELFF.

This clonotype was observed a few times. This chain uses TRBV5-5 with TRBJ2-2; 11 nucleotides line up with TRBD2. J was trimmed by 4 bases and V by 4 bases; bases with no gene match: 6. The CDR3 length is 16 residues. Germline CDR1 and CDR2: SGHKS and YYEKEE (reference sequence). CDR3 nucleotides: TGTGCCAGCAGCCTTAGCGGGAGGGGAGGCACCGGGGAGCTGTTTTTT. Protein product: CASSLSGRGGTGELFF.

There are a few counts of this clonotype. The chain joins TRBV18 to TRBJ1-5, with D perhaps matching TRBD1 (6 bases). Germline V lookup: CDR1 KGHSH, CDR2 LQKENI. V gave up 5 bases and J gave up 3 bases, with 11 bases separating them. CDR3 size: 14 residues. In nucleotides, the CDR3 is TGTGCCAGCTCAAACACAGGGTTCAATCAGCCCCAGCATTTT. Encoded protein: CASSNTGFNQPQHF.

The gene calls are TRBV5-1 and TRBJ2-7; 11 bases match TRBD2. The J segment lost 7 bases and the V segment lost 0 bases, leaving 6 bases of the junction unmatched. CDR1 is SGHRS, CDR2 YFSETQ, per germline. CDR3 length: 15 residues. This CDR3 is CASSLAGLAGGEQYF. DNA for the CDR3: TGCGCCAGCAGCTTGGCGGGGCTAGCGGGGGGAGAGCAGTACTTC.

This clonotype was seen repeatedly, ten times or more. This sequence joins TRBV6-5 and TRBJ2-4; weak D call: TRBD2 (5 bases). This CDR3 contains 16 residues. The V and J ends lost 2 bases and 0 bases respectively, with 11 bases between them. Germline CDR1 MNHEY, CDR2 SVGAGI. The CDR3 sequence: CASSYGRARAKNIQYF. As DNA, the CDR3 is TGTGCCAGCAGTTACGGGCGGGCGAGAGCCAAAAACATTCAGTACTTC.

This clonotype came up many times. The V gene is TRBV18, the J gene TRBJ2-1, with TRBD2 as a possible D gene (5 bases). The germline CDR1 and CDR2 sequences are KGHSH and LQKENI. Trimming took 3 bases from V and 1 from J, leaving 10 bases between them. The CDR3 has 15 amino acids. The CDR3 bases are TGTGCCAGCTCACCTTTACTAGTGTCCTACAATGAGCAGTTCTTC. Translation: CASSPLLVSYNEQFF.

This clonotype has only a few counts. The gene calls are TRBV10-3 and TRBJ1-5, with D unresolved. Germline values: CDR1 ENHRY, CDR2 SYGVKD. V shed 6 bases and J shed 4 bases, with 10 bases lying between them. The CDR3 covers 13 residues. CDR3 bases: TGTGCCATCAGCGCGACAAGTAATCAGCCCCAGCATTTT. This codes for CAISATSNQPQHF.

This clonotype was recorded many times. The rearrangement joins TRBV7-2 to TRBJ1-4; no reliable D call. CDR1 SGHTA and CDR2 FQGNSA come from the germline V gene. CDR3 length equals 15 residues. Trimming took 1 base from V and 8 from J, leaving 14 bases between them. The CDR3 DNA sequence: TGTGCCAGCAGCTTAGGGTTCGACCCGAGGGAAAAACTGTTTTTT. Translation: CASSLGFDPREKLFF. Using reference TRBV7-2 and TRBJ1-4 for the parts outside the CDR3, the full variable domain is GAGVSQSPSNKVTEKGKDVELRCDPISGHTALYWYRQSLGQGLEFLIYFQGNSAPDKSGLPSDRFSAERTGGSVSTLTIQRTQQEDSAVYLCASSLGFDPREKLFFGSGTQLSVL.

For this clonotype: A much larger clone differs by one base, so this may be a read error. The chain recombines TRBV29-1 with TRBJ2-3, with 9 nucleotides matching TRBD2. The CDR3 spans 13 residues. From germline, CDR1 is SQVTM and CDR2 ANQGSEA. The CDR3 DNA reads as TGCAGCATTGAAGCGGGAGGTGGGGATACGCAGTATTTT. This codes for CSIEAGGGDTQYF.

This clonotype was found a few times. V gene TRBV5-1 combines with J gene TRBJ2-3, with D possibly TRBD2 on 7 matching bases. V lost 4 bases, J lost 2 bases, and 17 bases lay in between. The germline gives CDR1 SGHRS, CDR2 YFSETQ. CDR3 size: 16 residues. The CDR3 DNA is TGCGCCAGCAGCGCCGCGGGGGCGGGCCCCACAGATACGCAGTATTTT. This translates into CASSAAGAGPTDTQYF. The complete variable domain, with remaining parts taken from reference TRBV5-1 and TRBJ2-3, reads KAGVTQTPRYLIKTRGQQVTLSCSPISGHRSVSWYQQTPGQGLQFLFEYFSETQRNKGNFPGRFSGRQFSNSRSEMNVSTLELGDSALYLCASSAAGAGPTDTQYFGPGTRLTVL.

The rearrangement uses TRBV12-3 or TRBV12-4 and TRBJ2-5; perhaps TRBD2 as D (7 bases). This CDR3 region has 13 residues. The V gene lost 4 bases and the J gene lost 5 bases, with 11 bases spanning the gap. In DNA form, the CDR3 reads TGTGCCAGCAGTTACGGGGGGCCGGAGACCCAGTACTTC. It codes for CASSYGGPETQYF.

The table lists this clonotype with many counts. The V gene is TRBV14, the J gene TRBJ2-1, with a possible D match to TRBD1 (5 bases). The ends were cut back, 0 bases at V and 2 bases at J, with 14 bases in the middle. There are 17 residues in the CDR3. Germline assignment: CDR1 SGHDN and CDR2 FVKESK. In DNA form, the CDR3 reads TGTGCCAGCAGCCAAGATAACGGCAGGGTAACCTACAATGAGCAGTTCTTC. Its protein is CASSQDNGRVTYNEQFF.

The DNA for the CDR3 is TGCAGCGTTGCTCAGGGCCGTCGGGAGGGGGTATACGAGCAGTACTTC. Translation: CSVAQGRREGVYEQYF. The chain couples TRBV29-1 to TRBJ2-7, with 8 bases identical to TRBD2. The CDR3 runs 16 residues. V gave up 4 bases and J gave up 4 bases; unmatched junction bases: 15. Germline V gene data show CDR1 as SQVTM and CDR2 as ANQGSEA.

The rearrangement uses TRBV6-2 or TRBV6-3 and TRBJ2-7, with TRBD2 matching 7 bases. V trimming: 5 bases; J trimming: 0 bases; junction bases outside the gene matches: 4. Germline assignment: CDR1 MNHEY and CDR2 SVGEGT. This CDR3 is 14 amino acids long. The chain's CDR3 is CASSPGDYSYEQYF. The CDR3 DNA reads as TGTGCCAGCAGTCCCGGGGACTACTCCTACGAGCAGTACTTC.

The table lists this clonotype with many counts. CDR3 DNA: TGTGCCAGCAGTTTTAGTAGCTATGGCTACACCTTC. Translated, it gives CASSFSSYGYTF. The chain combines TRBV28 with TRBJ1-2, with no clear D. V was cut by 3 bases and J by 4 bases, with 6 bases left in between. CDR3 length equals 12 residues. CDR1 MDHEN and CDR2 SYDVKM come from the germline V gene.

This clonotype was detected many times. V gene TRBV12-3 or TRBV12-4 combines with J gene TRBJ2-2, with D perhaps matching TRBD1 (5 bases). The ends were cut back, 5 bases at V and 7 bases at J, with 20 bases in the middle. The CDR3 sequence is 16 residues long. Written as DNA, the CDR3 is TGTGCCAGCAGTCCCCTGGGGCCAACGTTTGGCGGGGAGCTGTTTTTT. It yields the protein CASSPLGPTFGGELFF.

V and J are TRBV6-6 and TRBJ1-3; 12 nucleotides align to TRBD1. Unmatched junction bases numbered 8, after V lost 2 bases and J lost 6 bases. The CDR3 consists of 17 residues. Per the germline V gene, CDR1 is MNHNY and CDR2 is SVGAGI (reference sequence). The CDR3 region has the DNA TGTGCCAGCAGTTACCCAACGGGACAGGGGGCAGTAAACACCATATATTTT. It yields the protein CASSYPTGQGAVNTIYF.

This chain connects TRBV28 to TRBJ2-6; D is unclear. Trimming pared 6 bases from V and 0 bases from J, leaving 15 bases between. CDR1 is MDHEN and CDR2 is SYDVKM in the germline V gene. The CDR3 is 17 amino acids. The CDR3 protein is CASRTSGPDSGANVLTF. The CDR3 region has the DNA TGTGCCAGCAGGACTTCCGGGCCCGACTCTGGGGCCAACGTCCTGACTTTC.

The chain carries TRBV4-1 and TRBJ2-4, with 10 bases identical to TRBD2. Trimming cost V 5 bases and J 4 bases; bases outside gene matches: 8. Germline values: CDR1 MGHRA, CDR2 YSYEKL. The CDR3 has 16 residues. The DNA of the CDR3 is TGCGCCAGCAGCGTGACTAATAGCGGGGGGAAAAACATTCAGTACTTC. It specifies CASSVTNSGGKNIQYF.

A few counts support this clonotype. The CDR3 nucleotides read TGTGCCAGCAGCAAACAGAGAGCTAATGAAAAACTGTTTTTT. It is translated as CASSKQRANEKLFF. The chain combines TRBV7-6 with TRBJ1-4; D call uncertain. V lost 5 bases, J lost 3 bases, and 10 bases lay in between. The germline V gene encodes CDR1 SGHVS and CDR2 FNYEAQ. This CDR3 has 14 amino acids. The full variable domain, in which reference TRBV7-6 and TRBJ1-4 provide the parts outside the CDR3, is GAGVSQSPRYKVTKRGQDVALRCDPISGHVSLYWYRQALGQGPEFLTYFNYEAQQDKSGLPNDRFSAERPEGSISTLTIQRTEQRDSAMYRCASSKQRANEKLFFGSGTQLSVL.

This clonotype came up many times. The CDR3 coding sequence is TGTGCCAGCAGTTTACCCCCCGCGGGGAACACTGAAGCTTTCTTT. It is translated as CASSLPPAGNTEAFF. This chain uses TRBV28 with TRBJ1-1; D not certain. V shed 2 bases and J shed 1 base, with 11 bases lying between them. CDR3 length equals 15 residues. Germline V gives CDR1 MDHEN, CDR2 SYDVKM.

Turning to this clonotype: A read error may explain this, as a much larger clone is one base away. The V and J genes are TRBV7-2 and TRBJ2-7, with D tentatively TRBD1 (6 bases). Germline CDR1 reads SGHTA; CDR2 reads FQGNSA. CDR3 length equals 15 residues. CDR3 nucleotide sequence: TGTGCCAGCAGCTCACGAAGGGGGTACCCCTACAAGCAGTACTTC. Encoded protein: CASSSRRGYPYKQYF. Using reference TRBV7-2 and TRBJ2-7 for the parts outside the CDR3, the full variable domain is GAGVSQSPSNKVTEKGKDVELRCDPISGHTALYWYRQSLGQGLEFLIYFQGNSAPDKSGLPSDRFSAERTGGSVSTLTIQRTQQEDSAVYLCASSSRRGYPYKQYFGPGTRLTVT.

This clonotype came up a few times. CDR3 protein: CASSLLSDTQYF. The CDR3 DNA sequence: TGTGCCAGCAGTTTATTGTCCGATACGCAGTATTTT. This rearrangement joins TRBV28 to TRBJ2-3, with unresolved D. This CDR3 is built from 12 residues. Trimming removed 1 base from V and 6 bases from J, with 5 bases in between. Germline V gene sequence: CDR1 MDHEN, CDR2 SYDVKM.

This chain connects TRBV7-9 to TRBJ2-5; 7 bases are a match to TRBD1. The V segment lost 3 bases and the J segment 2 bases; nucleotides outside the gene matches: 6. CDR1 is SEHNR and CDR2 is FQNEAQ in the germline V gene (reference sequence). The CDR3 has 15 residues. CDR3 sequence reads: CASSLFRDRQETQYF. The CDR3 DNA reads TGTGCCAGCAGCTTGTTCCGGGACAGACAAGAGACCCAGTACTTC.

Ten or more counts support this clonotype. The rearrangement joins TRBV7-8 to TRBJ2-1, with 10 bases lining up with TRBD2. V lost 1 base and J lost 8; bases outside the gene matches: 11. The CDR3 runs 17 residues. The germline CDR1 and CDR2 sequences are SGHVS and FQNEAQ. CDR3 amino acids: CASSLGSRSGRADEQFF. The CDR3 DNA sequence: TGTGCCAGCAGCTTAGGGAGCCGGAGCGGGAGGGCGGATGAGCAGTTCTTC.

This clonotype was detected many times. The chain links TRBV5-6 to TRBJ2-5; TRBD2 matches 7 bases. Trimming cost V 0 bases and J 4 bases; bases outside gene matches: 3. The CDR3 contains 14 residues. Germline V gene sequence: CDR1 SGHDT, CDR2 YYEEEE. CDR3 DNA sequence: TGTGCCAGCAGCTTGGCGGGAGGAGCAGAGACCCAGTACTTC. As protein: CASSLAGGAETQYF.

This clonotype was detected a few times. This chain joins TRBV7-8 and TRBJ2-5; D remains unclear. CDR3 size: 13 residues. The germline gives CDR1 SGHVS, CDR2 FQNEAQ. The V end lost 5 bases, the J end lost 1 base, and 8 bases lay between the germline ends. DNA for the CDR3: TGTGCCAGCAGCATCGGGCCCCAAGAGACCCAGTACTTC. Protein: CASSIGPQETQYF.

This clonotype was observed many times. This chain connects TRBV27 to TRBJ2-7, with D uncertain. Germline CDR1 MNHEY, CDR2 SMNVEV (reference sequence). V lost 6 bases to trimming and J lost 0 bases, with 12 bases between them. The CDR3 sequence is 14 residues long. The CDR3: CASSREASSYEQYF. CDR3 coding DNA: TGTGCCAGCAGCCGAGAGGCCTCCTCCTACGAGCAGTACTTC.

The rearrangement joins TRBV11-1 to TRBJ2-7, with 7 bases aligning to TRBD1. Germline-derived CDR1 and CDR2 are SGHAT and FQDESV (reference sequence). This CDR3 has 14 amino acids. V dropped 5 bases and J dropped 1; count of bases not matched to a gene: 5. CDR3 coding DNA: TGTGCCAGCAGCGACCTGGGACAGTCCTACGAGCAGTACTTC. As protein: CASSDLGQSYEQYF. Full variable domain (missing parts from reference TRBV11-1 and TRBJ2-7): EAEVAQSPRYKITEKSQAVAFWCDPISGHATLYWYRQILGQGPELLVQFQDESVVDDSQLPKDRFSAERLKGVDSTLKIQPAELGDSAMYLCASSDLGQSYEQYFGPGTRLTVT.

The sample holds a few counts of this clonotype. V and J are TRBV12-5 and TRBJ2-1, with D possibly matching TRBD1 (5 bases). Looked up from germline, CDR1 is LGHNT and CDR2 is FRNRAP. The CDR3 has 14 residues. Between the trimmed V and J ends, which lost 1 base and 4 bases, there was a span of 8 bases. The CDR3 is CASGLGTSYNEQFF. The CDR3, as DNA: TGTGCTAGTGGTTTGGGGACAAGTTACAATGAGCAGTTCTTC.